Listed below are T cell receptor beta chains from one sample, sequenced in a study of blood T cell repertoires in COVID-19. Only in-frame clones appear in the TCRdb table, and some are missing; sequencing was by immunoSEQ multiplex PCR. The sample comprises around 200,000 clones, over 60% of which are singletons, and about 5.5% rests with the top ten. Source material: peripheral blood. Receptors were obtained from a woman aged 70-85 years with acute or convalescent COVID-19. CDR3s include the opening cysteine and the closing phenylalanine or tryptophan. The order of the fields is V gene, clone size, J gene, D gene, CDR3 DNA, CDR3 protein. The D gene is left open where the match is weak. Clone sizes are given selectively: once, few, many, or a class where the clone is expanded.

>TRBV30|NA|TRBJ2-7|NA
TGTGCCTGGAGCACACAAGGCGGGGAGCAGTACTTC
CAWSTQGGEQYF
>TRBV5-1|NA|TRBJ1-5|NA
TGCGCCAGCAGCTTACAGGGCAATCAGCCCCAGCATTTT
CASSLQGNQPQHF
>TRBV28|NA|TRBJ2-7|TRBD2
TGTGCCAGCAGGCCGGGACTAGCGGGGACCTACGAGCAGTACTTC
CASRPGLAGTYEQYF
>TRBV27|NA|TRBJ1-5|NA
TGTGCCAGCAGTTTATCGATGAACAGGGTTGGGGAGCCCCAGCATTTT
CASSLSMNRVGEPQHF
>TRBV5-1|few|TRBJ1-2|NA
TGCGCCAGCAGACAGGACAGCTATGGCTACACCTTC
CASRQDSYGYTF
>TRBV28|NA|TRBJ1-4|NA
TGTGCCAGCAGTGAGCCGCGACAGAATGAAAAACTGTTTTTT
CASSEPRQNEKLFF
>TRBV18|NA|TRBJ2-7|TRBD1
TGTGCCAGCTCACCACAGGTTGCCGGGACAGGGGGCGTTACCTCCTACGAGCAGTACTTC
CASSPQVAGTGGVTSYEQYF
>TRBV24-1|few|TRBJ2-1|TRBD2
TGTGCCACCAGTGACGACGACCGGGGGGGGCTCTACAATGAGCAGTTCTTC
CATSDDDRGGLYNEQFF
>TRBV4-1|NA|TRBJ2-5|NA
TGCGCCAGCAGCCAAGAGGGTCGGCGGGGGACCCAGTACTTC
CASSQEGRRGTQYF
>TRBV6-1|few|TRBJ1-2|NA
TGTGCCAGCAGTGAAGAGGGAAGGGGCGCAAACTATGGCTACACCTTC
CASSEEGRGANYGYTF
>TRBV11-2|NA|TRBJ1-4|NA
TGTGCCAGCAGCTTAGCCGGACAGCCCCAGGAAAAACTGTTTTTT
CASSLAGQPQEKLFF
>TRBV6-5|NA|TRBJ2-4|NA
TGTGCCAGCAGTTACTCACCAGGGGCGGCCAAAAACATTCAGTACTTC
CASSYSPGAAKNIQYF
>TRBV9|NA|TRBJ2-1|TRBD2
TGTGCCAGCAGCCCCATTAGCGGGAGCTCCTACAATGAGCAGTTCTTC
CASSPISGSSYNEQFF
>TRBV30|NA|TRBJ1-4|NA
TGTGCCTGGAGTACCTCGGAGGGCCACCTGTTTTTT
CAWSTSEGHLFF
>TRBV23-1|NA|TRBJ2-7|NA
TGCGCCAGCAGTCAATTACTGTTCTCGAAATACGAGCAGTACTTC
CASSQLLFSKYEQYF
>TRBV9|few|TRBJ1-2|TRBD1
TGTGCCAGCAGCGTAGACAGGGGGGATGGCTACACCTTC
CASSVDRGDGYTF
>TRBV14|once|TRBJ1-4|TRBD1
TGTGCCAGCAGCCAGTGGACAGGGGAAAAACTGTTTTTT
CASSQWTGEKLFF
>TRBV7-2|NA|TRBJ2-5|NA
TGTGCCAGCAGCACCTATCAAGAGACCCAGTACTTC
CASSTYQETQYF
>TRBV28|NA|TRBJ2-7|TRBD1
TGTGCCAGCACCCTCGGGACAGGGGTTGAGCAGTACTTC
CASTLGTGVEQYF
>TRBV5-1|NA|TRBJ2-2|TRBD1
TGCGCCAGCAGCTCAGAGACAGGGCTCACCGGGGAGCTGTTTTTT
CASSSETGLTGELFF
>TRBV7-9|NA|TRBJ2-7|NA
TGTGCCAGCAGCCTAGACAGGGGACTAGTACCCTACGAGCAGTACTTC
CASSLDRGLVPYEQYF
>TRBV7-7|NA|TRBJ2-2|TRBD1
TGTGCCAGCAGCTTACAGGGGGCCGGGGAGCTGTTTTTT
CASSLQGAGELFF
>TRBV28|once|TRBJ2-6|NA
TGTGCCACCCAGGCTGGGGCCAACGTCCTGACTTTC
CATQAGANVLTF
>TRBV4-2|NA|TRBJ1-4|NA
TGTGCCAGCAGCCAAGATGTTTCGGACAGTCTTAATGAAAAACTGTTTTTT
CASSQDVSDSLNEKLFF
>TRBV18|NA|TRBJ2-7|TRBD2
TGTGCCAGCTCACTGGGGGGGAGCTCCTACGAGCAGTACTTC
CASSLGGSSYEQYF
>TRBV6-5|NA|TRBJ1-3|NA
TGTGCCAGCAGTTCACAGGGATCTGGAAACACCATATATTTT
CASSSQGSGNTIYF
>TRBV2|NA|TRBJ2-6|NA
TGTGCCAGCAGATACTCTGGGGCCAACGTCCTGACTTTC
CASRYSGANVLTF
>TRBV5-1|NA|TRBJ1-1|TRBD1
TGCGCCAGCAGCGCGGCACAGGGGACTGAAGCTTTCTTT
CASSAAQGTEAFF
>TRBV10-3|NA|TRBJ2-7|TRBD2
TGTGCCATCAGTGAGCTAGCGGGCCTAAGGTACGAGCAGTACTTC
CAISELAGLRYEQYF
>TRBV21-1|NA|TRBJ2-1|NA
TGTGCCAGCACCTCTCGTGTCGGGACAGGGGGTTACAATGAGCAGTTCTTC
CASTSRVGTGGYNEQFF
>TRBV6-5|NA|TRBJ2-5|TRBD2
TGTGCCAGCAGTTACGGGGGGGGAGAGACCCAGTACTTC
CASSYGGGETQYF
>TRBV28|few|TRBJ2-3|NA
TGTGCCAGCAGTTTAAGGGGCAGACACGCCACAGATACGCAGTATTTT
CASSLRGRHATDTQYF
>TRBV28|once|TRBJ2-7|NA
TGTGCCAGCAGTTGGGCCCTGCCCCACTACGAGCAGTACTTC
CASSWALPHYEQYF
>TRBV27|NA|TRBJ1-5|NA
TGTGCCAGCAGTTATCAGGGGTTGGGGGATCAGCCCCAGCATTTT
CASSYQGLGDQPQHF
>TRBV2|once|TRBJ2-5|TRBD2
TGTGCCAGCGTGGCTAGCGGCCAGAGCCGTCAAGAGACCCAGTACTTC
CASVASGQSRQETQYF
>TRBV5-6|NA|TRBJ1-1|NA
TGTGCCAGCAGCTTGGAATTTTCCAACCGGGGCACTGAAGCTTTCTTT
CASSLEFSNRGTEAFF
>TRBV10-3|NA|TRBJ2-1|NA
TGTGCCATCAGTGAGTCGACTACCCTCTCCTACAATGAGCAGTTCTTC
CAISESTTLSYNEQFF
>TRBV6-5|NA|TRBJ2-2|NA
TGTGCCACTGGACCGGGACCGGGAGCCCCCGGGGAGCTGTTTTTT
CATGPGPGAPGELFF
>TRBV5-6|NA|TRBJ1-1|TRBD1
TGTGCCAGCAGCTCCCGGGACAGGGGGTGGACTGAAGCTTTCTTT
CASSSRDRGWTEAFF